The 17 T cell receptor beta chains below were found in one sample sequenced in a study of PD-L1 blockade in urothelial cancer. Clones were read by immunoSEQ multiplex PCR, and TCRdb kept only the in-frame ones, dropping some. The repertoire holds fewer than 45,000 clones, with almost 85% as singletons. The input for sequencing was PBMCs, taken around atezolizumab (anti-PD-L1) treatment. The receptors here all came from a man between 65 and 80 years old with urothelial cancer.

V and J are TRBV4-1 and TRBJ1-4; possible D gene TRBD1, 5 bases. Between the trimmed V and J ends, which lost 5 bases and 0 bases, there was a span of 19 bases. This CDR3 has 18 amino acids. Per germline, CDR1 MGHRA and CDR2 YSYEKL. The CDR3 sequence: CASSAIPGTRTTNEKLFF. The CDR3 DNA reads TGCGCCAGCAGCGCCATTCCGGGGACTCGAACAACTAATGAAAAACTGTTTTTT.

The CDR3 DNA follows: TGTGCTAGTGGTTGGACAGGCGAACTCTACGAGCAGTACTTC. This sequence encodes CASGWTGELYEQYF. This rearrangement joins TRBV12-5 to TRBJ2-7, with 7 bases matching TRBD1. Per germline, CDR1 LGHNT and CDR2 FRNRAP. After removal of 4 bases from V and 3 bases from J, the junction contained 6 bases not matched to a gene. The CDR3 has 14 residues.

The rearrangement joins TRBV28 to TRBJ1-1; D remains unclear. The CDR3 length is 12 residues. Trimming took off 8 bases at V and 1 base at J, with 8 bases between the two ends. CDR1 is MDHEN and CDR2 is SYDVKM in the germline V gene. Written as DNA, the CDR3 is TGTGCCAGCCAGGTAGGGAACACTGAAGCTTTCTTT. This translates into CASQVGNTEAFF. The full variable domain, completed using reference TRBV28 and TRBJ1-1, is DVKVTQSSRYLVKRTGEKVFLECVQDMDHENMFWYRQDPGLGLRLIYFSYDVKMKEKGDIPEGYSVSREKKERFSLILESASTNQTSMYLCASQVGNTEAFFGQGTRLTVV.

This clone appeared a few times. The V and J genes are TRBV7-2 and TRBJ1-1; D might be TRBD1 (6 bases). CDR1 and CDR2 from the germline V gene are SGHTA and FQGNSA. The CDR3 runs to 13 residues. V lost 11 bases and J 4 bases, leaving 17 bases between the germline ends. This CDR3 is CAGLLDRSTEAFF. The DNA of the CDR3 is TGTGCCGGATTACTTGACAGGAGCACTGAAGCTTTCTTT. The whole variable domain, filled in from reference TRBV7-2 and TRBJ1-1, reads GAGVSQSPSNKVTEKGKDVELRCDPISGHTALYWYRQSLGQGLEFLIYFQGNSAPDKSGLPSDRFSAERTGGSVSTLTIQRTQQEDSAVYLCAGLLDRSTEAFFGQGTRLTVV.

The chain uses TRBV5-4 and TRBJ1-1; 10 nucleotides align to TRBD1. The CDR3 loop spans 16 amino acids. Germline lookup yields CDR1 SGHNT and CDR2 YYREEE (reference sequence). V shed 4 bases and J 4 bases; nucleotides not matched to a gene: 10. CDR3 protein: CASSPGQGYEGTEAFF. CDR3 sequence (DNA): TGTGCCAGCAGCCCGGGACAGGGGTATGAGGGCACTGAAGCTTTCTTT.

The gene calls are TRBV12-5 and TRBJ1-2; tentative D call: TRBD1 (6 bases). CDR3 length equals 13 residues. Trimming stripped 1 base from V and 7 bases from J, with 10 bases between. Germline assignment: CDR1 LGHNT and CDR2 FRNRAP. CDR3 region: CASGLGTGIGYTF. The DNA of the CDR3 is TGTGCTAGTGGTTTGGGAACAGGGATTGGCTACACCTTC.

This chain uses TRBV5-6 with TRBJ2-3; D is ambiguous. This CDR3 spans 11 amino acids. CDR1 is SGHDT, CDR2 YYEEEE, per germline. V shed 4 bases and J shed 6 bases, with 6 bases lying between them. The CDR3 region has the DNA TGTGCCAGCAGCCGCAGGGATACGCAGTATTTT. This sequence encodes CASSRRDTQYF.

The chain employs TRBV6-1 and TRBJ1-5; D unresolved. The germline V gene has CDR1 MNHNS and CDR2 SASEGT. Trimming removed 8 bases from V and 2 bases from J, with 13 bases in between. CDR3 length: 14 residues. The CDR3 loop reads CASGLSGGNQPQHF. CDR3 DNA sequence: TGTGCCAGCGGACTTTCCGGAGGCAATCAGCCCCAGCATTTT.

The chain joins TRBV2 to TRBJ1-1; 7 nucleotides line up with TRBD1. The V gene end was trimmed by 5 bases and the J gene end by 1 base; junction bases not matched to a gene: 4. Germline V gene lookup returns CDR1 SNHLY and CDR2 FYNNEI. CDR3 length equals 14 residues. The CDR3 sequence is CASSSTGRNTEAFF. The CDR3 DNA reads TGTGCCAGCAGTTCGACAGGGAGGAACACTGAAGCTTTCTTT.

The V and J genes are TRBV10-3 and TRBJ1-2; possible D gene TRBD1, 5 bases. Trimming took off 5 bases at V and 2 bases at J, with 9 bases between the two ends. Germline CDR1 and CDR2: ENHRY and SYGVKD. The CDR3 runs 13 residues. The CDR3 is CAISRQPNYGYTF. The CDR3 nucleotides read TGTGCCATCAGTCGACAGCCCAACTATGGCTACACCTTC.

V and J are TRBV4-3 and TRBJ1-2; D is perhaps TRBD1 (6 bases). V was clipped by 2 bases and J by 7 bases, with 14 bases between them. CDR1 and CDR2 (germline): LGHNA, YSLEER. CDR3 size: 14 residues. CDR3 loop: CASSQLAGGGGYTF. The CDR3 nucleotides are TGCGCCAGCAGCCAACTCGCGGGGGGCGGTGGCTACACCTTC.

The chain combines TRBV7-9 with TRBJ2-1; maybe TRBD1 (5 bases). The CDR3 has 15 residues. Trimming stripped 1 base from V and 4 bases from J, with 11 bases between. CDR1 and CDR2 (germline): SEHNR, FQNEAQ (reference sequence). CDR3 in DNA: TGTGCCAGCAGCTTAGGGGGCGGCGGATACAATGAGCAGTTCTTC. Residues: CASSLGGGGYNEQFF.

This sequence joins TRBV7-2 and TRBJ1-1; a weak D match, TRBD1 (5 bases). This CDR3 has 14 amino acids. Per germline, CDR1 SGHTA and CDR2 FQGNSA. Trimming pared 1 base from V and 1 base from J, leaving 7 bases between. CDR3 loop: CASSLGQTNTEAFF. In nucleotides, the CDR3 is TGTGCCAGCAGCTTAGGACAGACGAACACTGAAGCTTTCTTT.

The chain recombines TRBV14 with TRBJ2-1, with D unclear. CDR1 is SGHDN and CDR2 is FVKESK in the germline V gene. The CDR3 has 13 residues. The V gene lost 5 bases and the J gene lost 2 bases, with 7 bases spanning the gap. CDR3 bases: TGTGCCAGCAGCACTACGACCTACAATGAGCAGTTCTTC. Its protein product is CASSTTTYNEQFF.

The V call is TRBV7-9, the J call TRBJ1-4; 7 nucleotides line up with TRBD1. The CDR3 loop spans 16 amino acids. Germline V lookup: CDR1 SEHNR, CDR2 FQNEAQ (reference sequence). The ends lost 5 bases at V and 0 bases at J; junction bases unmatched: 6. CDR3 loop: CASSNGQAATNEKLFF. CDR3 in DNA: TGTGCCAGCAGCAACGGACAGGCTGCAACTAATGAAAAACTGTTTTTT.

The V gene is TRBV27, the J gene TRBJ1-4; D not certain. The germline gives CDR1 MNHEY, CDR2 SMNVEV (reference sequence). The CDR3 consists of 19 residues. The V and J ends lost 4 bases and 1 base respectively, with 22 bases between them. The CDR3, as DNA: TGTGCCAGCAGTTCCCTCGGGAGGGCCCAAGAATTAACTAATGAAAAACTGTTTTTT. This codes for CASSSLGRAQELTNEKLFF.

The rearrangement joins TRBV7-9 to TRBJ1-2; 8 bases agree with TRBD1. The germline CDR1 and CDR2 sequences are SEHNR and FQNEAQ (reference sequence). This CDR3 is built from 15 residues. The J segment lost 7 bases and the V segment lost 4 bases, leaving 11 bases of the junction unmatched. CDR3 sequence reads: CASSSEGQASSGYTF. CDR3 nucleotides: TGTGCCAGCAGCTCCGAGGGACAGGCTTCCTCTGGCTACACCTTC.